Following are 2 T cell receptor beta chains from one sample sequenced in a study of blood T cell repertoires in COVID-19. Data came from immunoSEQ multiplex PCR; TCRdb stores just in-frame clones and leaves some out. Here the sample spans fewer than 300,000 clones, just over 90% being singletons. Sequenced sample: PBMCs or T cells enriched from blood (not recorded which). The receptors here all came from a woman aged 40 to 50 with acute COVID-19.

A few counts support this clone. The chain carries TRBV18 and TRBJ2-1, with TRBD2 as a possible D gene (6 bases). Germline CDR1 KGHSH, CDR2 LQKENI. V dropped 3 bases and J dropped 6 bases, with 9 bases sitting between them. The CDR3 has 13 residues. CDR3 DNA sequence: TGTGCCAGCTCACCCAGACTAGGCAATGAGCAGTTCTTC. As protein: CASSPRLGNEQFF.

This clone was seen ten or more times. The DNA for the CDR3 is TGTGCCAGCAGCCCGAGCGGGGCGCTCCAAGAGACCCAGTACTTC. It is translated as CASSPSGALQETQYF. The chain employs TRBV5-4 and TRBJ2-5; 7 bases line up with TRBD2. This CDR3 comprises 15 residues. Germline V gives CDR1 SGHNT, CDR2 YYREEE (reference sequence). J was trimmed by 1 base and V by 4 bases; bases with no gene match: 7.